This T cell receptor (beta chain) derives from a study of tumor-infiltrating lymphocytes in primary liver carcinoma. A remark on this clonotype: At one end, the junction sequence differs from germline, possibly due to a read error.

The input was approximately 500 ng total RNA; TCR beta cDNA was made from it with a constant-region primer. Modified slightly, ARM-PCR produced TCR beta libraries over three nested multiplex PCR rounds. In TCRdb, the multiplex PCR reads were re-called with MiXCR into one record per CDR3 protein. Of about 41,000 distinct CDR3 sequences listed, about three quarters are singletons. Taking roughly 18-32 mg of unsorted bulk tissue, the authors co-extracted RNA and DNA. Every single tumor sample held over 85% viable tumor cells. The origin of this receptor is a man aged 40-55 years with primary liver carcinoma and hepatitis B virus infection. Sequenced input: liver tumor tissue from sampling region 2. Subset in this sample: tumor region T2, inferior pole.

CDR3: CASSPGSNTGELLF. For the CDR3, the DNA is TGCGCCAGCAGTCCCGGGTCGAACACCGGGGAGTTGCTTTTT. The chain joins TRBV10-1 to TRBJ2-2; possible D gene TRBD2, 5 bases. Germline V gene lookup returns CDR1 WNHNN and CDR2 SYGVQD (reference sequence). This CDR3 region has 14 residues.